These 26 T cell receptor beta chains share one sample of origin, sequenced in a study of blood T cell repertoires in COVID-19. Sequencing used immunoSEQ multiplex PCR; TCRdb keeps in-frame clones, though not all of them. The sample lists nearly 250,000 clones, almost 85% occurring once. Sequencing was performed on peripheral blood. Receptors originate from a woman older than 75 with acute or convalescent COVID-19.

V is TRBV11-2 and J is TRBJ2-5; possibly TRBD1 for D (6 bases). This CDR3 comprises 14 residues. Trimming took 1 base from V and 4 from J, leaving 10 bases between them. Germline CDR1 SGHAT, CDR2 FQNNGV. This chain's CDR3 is CASSLGGRGETQYF. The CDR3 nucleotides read TGTGCCAGCAGCTTAGGGGGCAGGGGAGAGACCCAGTACTTC.

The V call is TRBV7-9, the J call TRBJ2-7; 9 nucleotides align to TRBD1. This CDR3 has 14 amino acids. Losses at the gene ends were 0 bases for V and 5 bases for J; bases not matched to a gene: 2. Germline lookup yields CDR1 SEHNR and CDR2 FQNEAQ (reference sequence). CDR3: CASSLAGTGNEQYF. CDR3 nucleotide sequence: TGTGCCAGCAGCTTAGCGGGGACAGGGAACGAGCAGTACTTC.

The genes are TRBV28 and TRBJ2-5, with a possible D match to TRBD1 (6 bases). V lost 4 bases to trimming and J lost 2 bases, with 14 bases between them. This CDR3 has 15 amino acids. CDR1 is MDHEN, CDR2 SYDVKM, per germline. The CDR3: CASSSLDRTQETQYF. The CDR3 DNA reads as TGTGCCAGCAGTTCCTTAGACAGGACTCAAGAGACCCAGTACTTC. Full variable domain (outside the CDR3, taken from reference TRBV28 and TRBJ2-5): DVKVTQSSRYLVKRTGEKVFLECVQDMDHENMFWYRQDPGLGLRLIYFSYDVKMKEKGDIPEGYSVSREKKERFSLILESASTNQTSMYLCASSSLDRTQETQYFGPGTRLLVL.

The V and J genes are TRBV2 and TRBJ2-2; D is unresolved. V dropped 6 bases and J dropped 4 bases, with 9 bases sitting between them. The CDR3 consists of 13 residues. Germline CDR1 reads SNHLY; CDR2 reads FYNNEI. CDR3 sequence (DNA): TGTGCCAGCAGGGCTGGCAGCACCGGGGAGCTGTTTTTT. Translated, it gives CASRAGSTGELFF.

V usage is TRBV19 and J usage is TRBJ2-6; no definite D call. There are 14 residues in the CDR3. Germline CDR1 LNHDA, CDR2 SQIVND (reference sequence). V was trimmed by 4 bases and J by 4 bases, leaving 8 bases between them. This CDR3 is CASSNLGGANVLTF. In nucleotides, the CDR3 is TGTGCCAGTAGTAATCTGGGCGGGGCCAACGTCCTGACTTTC. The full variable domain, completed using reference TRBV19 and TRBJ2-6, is DGGITQSPKYLFRKEGQNVTLSCEQNLNHDAMYWYRQDPGQGLRLIYYSQIVNDFQKGDIAEGYSVSREKKESFPLTVTSAQKNPTAFYLCASSNLGGANVLTFGAGSRLTVL.

Here the CDR3 DNA reads TGTGCCAGCAGCGCTCTAGGGACAATGAACACTGAAGCTTTCTTT. Translated, it gives CASSALGTMNTEAFF. The rearrangement uses TRBV9 and TRBJ1-1; TRBD1 might be the D (6 bases). CDR1 and CDR2 from the germline V gene are SGDLS and YYNGEE. Between the trimmed V and J ends, which lost 3 bases and 0 bases, there was a span of 12 bases. This CDR3 contains 15 residues.

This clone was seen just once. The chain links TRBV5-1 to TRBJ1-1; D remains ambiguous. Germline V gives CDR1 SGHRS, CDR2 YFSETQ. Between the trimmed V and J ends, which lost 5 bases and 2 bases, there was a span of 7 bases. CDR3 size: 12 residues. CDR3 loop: CASRPGNTEAFF. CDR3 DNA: TGCGCCAGCAGACCGGGAAACACTGAAGCTTTCTTT.

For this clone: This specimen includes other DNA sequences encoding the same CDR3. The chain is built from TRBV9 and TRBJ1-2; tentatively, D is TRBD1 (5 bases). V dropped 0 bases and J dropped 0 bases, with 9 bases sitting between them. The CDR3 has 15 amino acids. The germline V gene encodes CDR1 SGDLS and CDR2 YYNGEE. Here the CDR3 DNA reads TGTGCCAGCAGCGTAGCAGACAGATCTAACTATGGCTACACCTTC. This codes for CASSVADRSNYGYTF.

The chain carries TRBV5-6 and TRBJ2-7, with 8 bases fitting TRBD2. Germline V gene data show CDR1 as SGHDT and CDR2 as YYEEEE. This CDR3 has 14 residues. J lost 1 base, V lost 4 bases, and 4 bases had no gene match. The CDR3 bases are TGTGCCAGCAGCAGTAGCGGGGATTCCTACGAGCAGTACTTC. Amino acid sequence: CASSSSGDSYEQYF.

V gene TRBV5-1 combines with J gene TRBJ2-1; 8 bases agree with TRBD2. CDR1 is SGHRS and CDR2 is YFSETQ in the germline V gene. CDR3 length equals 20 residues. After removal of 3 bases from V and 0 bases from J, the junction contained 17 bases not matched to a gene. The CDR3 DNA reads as TGCGCCAGCAGCTGGCCCCTCTCCCCCCCGGCGGGAGGCTCCTACAATGAGCAGTTCTTC. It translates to CASSWPLSPPAGGSYNEQFF.

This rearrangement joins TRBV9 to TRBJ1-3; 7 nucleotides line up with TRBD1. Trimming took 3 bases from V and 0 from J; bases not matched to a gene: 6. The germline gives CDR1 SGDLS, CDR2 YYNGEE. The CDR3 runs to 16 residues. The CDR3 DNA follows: TGTGCCAGCAGCGCGGGACAGACCTTCTCTGGAAACACCATATATTTT. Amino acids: CASSAGQTFSGNTIYF.

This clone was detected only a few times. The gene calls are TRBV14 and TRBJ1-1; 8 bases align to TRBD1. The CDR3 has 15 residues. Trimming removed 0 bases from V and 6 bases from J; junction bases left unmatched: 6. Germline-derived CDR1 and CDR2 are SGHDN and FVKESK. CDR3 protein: CASSQDRGRWAEAFF. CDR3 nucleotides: TGTGCCAGCAGCCAAGACAGGGGGCGTTGGGCTGAAGCTTTCTTT.

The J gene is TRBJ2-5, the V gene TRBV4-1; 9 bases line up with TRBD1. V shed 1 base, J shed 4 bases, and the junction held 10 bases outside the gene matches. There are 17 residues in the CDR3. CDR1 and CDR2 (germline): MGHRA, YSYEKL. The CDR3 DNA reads TGCGCCAGCAGCCAAGGGATACAACAGGGGGCAGGAGAGACCCAGTACTTC. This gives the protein CASSQGIQQGAGETQYF.

The CDR3 coding sequence is TGTGCCAGCACCCTAACCGGGACGCGGGGGGGCCAGGATACGCAGTATTTT. Translating it yields CASTLTGTRGGQDTQYF. V is TRBV7-2 and J is TRBJ2-3, with 9 bases identical to TRBD2. Looked up from germline, CDR1 is SGHTA and CDR2 is FQGNSA. The CDR3 sequence is 17 residues long. Germline trimming cut 7 bases from V and 6 bases from J; bases unmatched to any gene: 17.

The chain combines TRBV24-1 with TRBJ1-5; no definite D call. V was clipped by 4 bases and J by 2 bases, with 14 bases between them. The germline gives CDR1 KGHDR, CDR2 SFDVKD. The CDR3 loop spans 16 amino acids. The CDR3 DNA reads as TGTGCCACCAGTGACAGGACTTGGGCCGGCAATCAGCCCCAGCATTTT. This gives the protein CATSDRTWAGNQPQHF.

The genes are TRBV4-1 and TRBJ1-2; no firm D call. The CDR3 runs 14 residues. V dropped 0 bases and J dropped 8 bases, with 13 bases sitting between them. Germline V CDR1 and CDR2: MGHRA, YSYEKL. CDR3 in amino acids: CASSQDVRRFGYTF. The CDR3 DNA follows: TGCGCCAGCAGCCAAGATGTAAGGAGGTTCGGCTACACCTTC.

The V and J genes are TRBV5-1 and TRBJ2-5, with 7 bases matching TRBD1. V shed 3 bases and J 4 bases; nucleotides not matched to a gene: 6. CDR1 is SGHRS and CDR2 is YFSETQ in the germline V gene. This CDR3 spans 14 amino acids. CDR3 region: CASSSRRQGETQYF. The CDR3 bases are TGCGCCAGCAGCTCCCGAAGACAGGGAGAGACCCAGTACTTC. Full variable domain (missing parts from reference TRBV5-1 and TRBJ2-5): KAGVTQTPRYLIKTRGQQVTLSCSPISGHRSVSWYQQTPGQGLQFLFEYFSETQRNKGNFPGRFSGRQFSNSRSEMNVSTLELGDSALYLCASSSRRQGETQYFGPGTRLLVL.

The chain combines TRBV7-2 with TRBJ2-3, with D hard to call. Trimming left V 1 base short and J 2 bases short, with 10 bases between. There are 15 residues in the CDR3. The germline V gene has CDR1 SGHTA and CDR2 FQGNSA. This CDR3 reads CASSLGFGFTDTQYF. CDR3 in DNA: TGTGCCAGCAGCTTAGGTTTCGGTTTCACAGATACGCAGTATTTT.

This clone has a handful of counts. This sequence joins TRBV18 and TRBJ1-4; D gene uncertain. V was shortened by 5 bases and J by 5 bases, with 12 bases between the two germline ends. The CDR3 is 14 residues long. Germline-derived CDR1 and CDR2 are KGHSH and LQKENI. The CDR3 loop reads CASSVQRSNEKLFF. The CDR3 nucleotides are TGTGCCAGCTCAGTACAGCGGAGCAATGAAAAACTGTTTTTT.

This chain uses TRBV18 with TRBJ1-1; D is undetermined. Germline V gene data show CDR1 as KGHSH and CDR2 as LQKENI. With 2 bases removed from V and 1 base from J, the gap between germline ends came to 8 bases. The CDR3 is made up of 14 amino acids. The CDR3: CASSPWGANTEAFF. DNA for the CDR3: TGTGCCAGCTCACCATGGGGAGCGAACACTGAAGCTTTCTTT. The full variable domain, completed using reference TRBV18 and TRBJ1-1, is NAGVMQNPRHLVRRRGQEARLRCSPMKGHSHVYWYRQLPEEGLKFMVYLQKENIIDESGMPKERFSAEFPKEGPSILRIQQVVRGDSAAYFCASSPWGANTEAFFGQGTRLTVV.

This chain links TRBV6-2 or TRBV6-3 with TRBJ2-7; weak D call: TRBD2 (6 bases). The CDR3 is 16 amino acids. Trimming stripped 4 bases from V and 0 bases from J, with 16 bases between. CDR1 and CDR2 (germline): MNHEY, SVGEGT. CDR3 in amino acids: CASSSLTRRISYEQYF. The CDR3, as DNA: TGTGCCAGCAGTTCACTGACTAGGAGAATCTCCTACGAGCAGTACTTC.

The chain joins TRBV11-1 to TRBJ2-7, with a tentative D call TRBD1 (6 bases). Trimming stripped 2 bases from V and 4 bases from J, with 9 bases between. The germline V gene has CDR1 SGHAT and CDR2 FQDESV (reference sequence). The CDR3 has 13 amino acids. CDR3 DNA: TGTGCCAGCAGCTTAAACAGGGCATACGAGCAGTACTTC. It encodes CASSLNRAYEQYF.

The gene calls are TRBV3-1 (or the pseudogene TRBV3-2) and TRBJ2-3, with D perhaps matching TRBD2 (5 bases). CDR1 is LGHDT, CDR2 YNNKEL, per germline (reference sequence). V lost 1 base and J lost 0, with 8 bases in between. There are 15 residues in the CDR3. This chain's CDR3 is CASSQVGLSTDTQYF. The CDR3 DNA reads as TGTGCCAGCAGCCAAGTCGGACTCAGCACAGATACGCAGTATTTT.

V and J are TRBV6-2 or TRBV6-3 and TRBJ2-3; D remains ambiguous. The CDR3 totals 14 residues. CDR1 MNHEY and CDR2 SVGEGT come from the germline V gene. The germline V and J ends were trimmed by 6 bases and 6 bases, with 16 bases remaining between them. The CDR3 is CASRYGSLRDTQYF. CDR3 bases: TGTGCCAGCAGATACGGATCTTTGAGGGATACGCAGTATTTT.

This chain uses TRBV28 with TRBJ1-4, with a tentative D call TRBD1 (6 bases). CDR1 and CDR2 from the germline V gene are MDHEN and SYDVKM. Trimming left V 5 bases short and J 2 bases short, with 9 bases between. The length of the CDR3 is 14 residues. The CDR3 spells CASSTTGTNEKLFF. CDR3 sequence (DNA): TGTGCCAGCAGTACTACAGGGACTAATGAAAAACTGTTTTTT. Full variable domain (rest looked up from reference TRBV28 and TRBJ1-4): DVKVTQSSRYLVKRTGEKVFLECVQDMDHENMFWYRQDPGLGLRLIYFSYDVKMKEKGDIPEGYSVSREKKERFSLILESASTNQTSMYLCASSTTGTNEKLFFGSGTQLSVL.

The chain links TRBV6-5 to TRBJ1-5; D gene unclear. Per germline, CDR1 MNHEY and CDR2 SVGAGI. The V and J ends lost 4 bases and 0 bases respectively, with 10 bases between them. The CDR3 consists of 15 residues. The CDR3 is CASSSRGYSNQPQHF. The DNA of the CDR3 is TGTGCCAGCAGTTCACGCGGGTATAGCAATCAGCCCCAGCATTTT.